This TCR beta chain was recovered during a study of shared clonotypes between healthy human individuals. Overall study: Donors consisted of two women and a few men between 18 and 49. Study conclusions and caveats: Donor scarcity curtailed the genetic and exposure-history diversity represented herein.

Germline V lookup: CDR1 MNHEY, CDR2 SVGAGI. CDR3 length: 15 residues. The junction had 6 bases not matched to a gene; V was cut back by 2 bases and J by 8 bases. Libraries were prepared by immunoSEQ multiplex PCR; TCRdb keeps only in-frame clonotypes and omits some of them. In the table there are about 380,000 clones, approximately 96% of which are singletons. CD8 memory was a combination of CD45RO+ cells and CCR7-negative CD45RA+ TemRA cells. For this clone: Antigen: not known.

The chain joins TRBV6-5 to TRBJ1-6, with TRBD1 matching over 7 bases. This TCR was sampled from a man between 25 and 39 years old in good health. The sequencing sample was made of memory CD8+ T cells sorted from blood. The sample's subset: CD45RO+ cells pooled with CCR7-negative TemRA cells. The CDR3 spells CASSYEGRGDSPLHF. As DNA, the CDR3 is TGTGCCAGCAGTTACGAGGGCAGGGGGGATTCACCCCTCCACTTT.